The source of this T cell receptor beta chain is a study of T cell responses to AZD1222 COVID-19 vaccine. Overall study: Second doses at about 4 or about 12 weeks were pooled.

Sequencing was performed with immunoSEQ multiplex PCR; in TCRdb, only in-frame clones are kept and a portion is missing. The sample shows 40,000 to 55,000 clones, roughly 75% of them seen only once. The junction had 10 bases not matched to a gene; V was cut back by 3 bases and J by 6 bases. The CDR3 contains 16 residues. Germline values: CDR1 SNHLY, CDR2 FYNNEI. Whole-study findings and limits: White British ancestry dominated among donors, who included more females, and clonal diversity was possibly underestimated. Repertoire collection took place solely once the T cell response had peaked.

Comments on this clone: Its target is not known.

This receptor was obtained from an adult in good health. The chain employs TRBV2 and TRBJ1-5; 8 nucleotides align to TRBD1. The sequences come from peripheral blood, collected on day 0 of AZD1222 vaccination. CDR3 DNA: TGTGCCAGCAGTGACACAGGGGGGGTAGCCAGTCAGCCCCAGCATTTT. Amino acid sequence: CASSDTGGVASQPQHF.